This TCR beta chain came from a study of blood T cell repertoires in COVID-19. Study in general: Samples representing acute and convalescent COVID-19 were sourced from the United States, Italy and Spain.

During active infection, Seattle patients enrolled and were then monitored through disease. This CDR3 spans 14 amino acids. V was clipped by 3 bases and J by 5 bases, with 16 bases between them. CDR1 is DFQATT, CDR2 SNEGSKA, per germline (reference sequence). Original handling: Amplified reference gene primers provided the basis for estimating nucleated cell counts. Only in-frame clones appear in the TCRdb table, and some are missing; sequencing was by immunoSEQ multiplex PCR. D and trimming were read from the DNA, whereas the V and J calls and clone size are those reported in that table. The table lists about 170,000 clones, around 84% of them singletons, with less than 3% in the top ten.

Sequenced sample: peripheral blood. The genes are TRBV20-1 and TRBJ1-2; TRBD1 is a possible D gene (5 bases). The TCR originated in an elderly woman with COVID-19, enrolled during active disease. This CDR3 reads CSASNQAQGYGYTF. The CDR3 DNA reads TGCAGTGCTAGTAACCAGGCCCAGGGATATGGCTACACCTTC.